This is a list of T cell receptor beta chains from one sample in a study of T cell changes during pregnancy in multiple sclerosis. The method was immunoSEQ multiplex PCR; TCRdb's version includes in-frame clones alone and lacks a portion of them. The table includes about 92,000 clones, roughly 91% detected once. Specimen: peripheral blood, collected in the first trimester of pregnancy. These TCRs come from a female donor with multiple sclerosis, enrolled in a pregnancy study. The CDR3 runs from the conserved cysteine through the conserved F or W. D genes are given only for firm matches. Only some rows state a clone size, as once, few, many or a class for expanded clones.

>TRBD2|TRBJ2-5|TRBV2|NA
TGTGCCAGCAGTGAAGGGACTAGCGTCCAAGAGACCCAGTACTTC
CASSEGTSVQETQYF
>NA|TRBJ1-3|TRBV5-1|NA
TGCGCCAGCAGCACAGAACCTTCTGGAAACACCATATATTTT
CASSTEPSGNTIYF
>NA|TRBJ2-5|TRBV30|NA
TGTGCCTGGAGTGTAGGCAGCACGGGAGAGACCCAGTACTTC
CAWSVGSTGETQYF
>NA|TRBJ1-3|TRBV6-1|few
TGTGCCAGTAGCCCGGAGCCCTCTGGAAACACCATATATTTT
CASSPEPSGNTIYF
>NA|TRBJ1-2|TRBV6-1|NA
TGTGCCAGCAGTGAGTCGGTTTTAACTCGTGGCTACACCTTC
CASSESVLTRGYTF
>NA|TRBJ1-2|TRBV29-1|NA
TGCAGCGTTGATCCCCCGGGAGGGCAAGGCTACACCTTC
CSVDPPGGQGYTF
>TRBD1|TRBJ1-1|TRBV6-6|NA
TGTGCCAGCAGTTACTCTGAGGGGACAGTTGAAGCTTTCTTT
CASSYSEGTVEAFF
>NA|TRBJ1-6|TRBV15|NA
TGTGCCACCAGCAGAGAGGCACAGTCAAATTCACCCCTCCACTTT
CATSREAQSNSPLHF
>NA|TRBJ2-3|TRBV6-1|NA
TGTGCCAGCAGTCAAGGACTGGGGCCCCTCCTCCCAGATACGCAGTATTTT
CASSQGLGPLLPDTQYF
>NA|TRBJ2-3|TRBV18|NA
TGTGCCAGCTCACCTTCGGGTTCTAGCACAGATACGCAGTATTTT
CASSPSGSSTDTQYF